This is a list of T cell receptor beta chains from one sample in a study of technical replicates of blood from a handful of donors. Sequencing used immunoSEQ multiplex PCR; TCRdb keeps in-frame clones, though not all of them. In the table there are about 71,000 clones, more than 90% of which are singletons. Input material: T cells isolated from PBMCs. Receptors originate from a human donor in good health. The CDR3 runs from the conserved cysteine through the conserved F or W. A D gene is named only where the DNA matches it firmly. Clone sizes are given selectively: once, few, many, or a class where the clone is expanded.

v_call: TRBV18
j_call: TRBJ1-1
clone_size: once
d_call: -
cdr3_aa: CASSPPPGAKAFF
cdr3_nt: TGTGCCAGCTCACCACCGCCAGGGGCCAAAGCTTTCTTT

v_call: TRBV4-1
j_call: TRBJ2-1
clone_size: -
d_call: TRBD2
cdr3_aa: CASSLRTSGTDNEQFF
cdr3_nt: TGCGCCAGCAGCCTAAGGACTAGCGGGACCGACAATGAGCAGTTCTTC

v_call: TRBV30
j_call: TRBJ2-7
clone_size: -
d_call: -
cdr3_aa: CACGVVSYEQYF
cdr3_nt: TGTGCCTGTGGAGTAGTATCCTACGAGCAGTACTTC

v_call: TRBV7-7
j_call: TRBJ2-3
clone_size: -
d_call: -
cdr3_aa: CASSLGLAKNTDTQYF
cdr3_nt: TGTGCCAGCAGCTTAGGGCTAGCAAAAAACACAGATACGCAGTATTTT

v_call: TRBV7-2
j_call: TRBJ2-1
clone_size: -
d_call: TRBD2
cdr3_aa: CASRPAGGNEQFF
cdr3_nt: TGTGCCAGCAGACCCGCGGGGGGCAATGAGCAGTTCTTC

v_call: TRBV4-3
j_call: TRBJ1-1
clone_size: -
d_call: TRBD1
cdr3_aa: CASSQGLDRETEAFF
cdr3_nt: TGCGCCAGCAGCCAGGGGCTCGACAGGGAGACTGAAGCTTTCTTT

v_call: TRBV7-2
j_call: TRBJ1-1
clone_size: few
d_call: -
cdr3_aa: CASSVVTEAFF
cdr3_nt: TGTGCCAGCAGCGTCGTCACTGAAGCTTTCTTT

v_call: TRBV15
j_call: TRBJ2-1
clone_size: -
d_call: TRBD1
cdr3_aa: CATSSGQGARNEQFF
cdr3_nt: TGTGCCACCAGCAGTGGACAGGGGGCTCGGAATGAGCAGTTCTTC

v_call: TRBV6-5
j_call: TRBJ2-1
clone_size: -
d_call: TRBD1
cdr3_aa: CASAGGYNEQFF
cdr3_nt: TGTGCCAGCGCAGGGGGCTACAATGAGCAGTTCTTC

v_call: TRBV15
j_call: TRBJ1-4
clone_size: -
d_call: -
cdr3_aa: CATSRVRGLATNEKLFF
cdr3_nt: TGTGCCACCAGCAGAGTTAGGGGTCTGGCAACTAATGAAAAACTGTTTTTT

v_call: TRBV9
j_call: TRBJ2-2
clone_size: -
d_call: -
cdr3_aa: CASSVKASNTGELFF
cdr3_nt: TGTGCCAGCAGCGTAAAAGCGAGCAACACCGGGGAGCTGTTTTTT

v_call: TRBV2
j_call: TRBJ2-7
clone_size: -
d_call: -
cdr3_aa: CASSGTLSYEQYF
cdr3_nt: TGTGCCAGCAGTGGCACTCTCTCCTACGAGCAGTACTTC

v_call: TRBV7-8
j_call: TRBJ1-1
clone_size: -
d_call: -
cdr3_aa: CASSLGGGSPEAFF
cdr3_nt: TGTGCCAGCAGCTTAGGGGGAGGCTCTCCTGAAGCTTTCTTT

v_call: TRBV28
j_call: TRBJ2-5
clone_size: -
d_call: -
cdr3_aa: CASSLAPGSQYF
cdr3_nt: TGTGCCAGCAGTTTAGCGCCGGGGTCCCAGTACTTC

v_call: TRBV6-5
j_call: TRBJ1-2
clone_size: -
d_call: -
cdr3_aa: CASSTGFYGYTF
cdr3_nt: TGTGCCAGCAGCACAGGGTTCTATGGCTACACCTTC

v_call: TRBV5-1
j_call: TRBJ2-7
clone_size: -
d_call: -
cdr3_aa: CASSSGTYEQYF
cdr3_nt: TGCGCCAGCAGCTCGGGAACCTACGAGCAGTACTTC

v_call: TRBV29-1
j_call: TRBJ1-5
clone_size: -
d_call: TRBD1
cdr3_aa: CSVEDGQGNQPQHF
cdr3_nt: TGCAGCGTTGAAGATGGACAGGGTAATCAGCCCCAGCATTTT

v_call: TRBV19
j_call: TRBJ1-1
clone_size: -
d_call: -
cdr3_aa: CASSIEWGVTEAFF
cdr3_nt: TGTGCCAGTAGTATAGAGTGGGGGGTCACTGAAGCTTTCTTT

v_call: TRBV27
j_call: TRBJ2-7
clone_size: -
d_call: TRBD2
cdr3_aa: CASSTGGSREQYF
cdr3_nt: TGTGCCAGCAGTACGGGGGGTAGCCGCGAGCAGTACTTC

v_call: TRBV27
j_call: TRBJ1-1
clone_size: -
d_call: -
cdr3_aa: CASSFTGMGGEAFF
cdr3_nt: TGTGCCAGCAGTTTTACAGGGATGGGCGGTGAAGCTTTCTTT

v_call: TRBV5-1
j_call: TRBJ1-1
clone_size: -
d_call: -
cdr3_aa: CASSLYGISNEAFF
cdr3_nt: TGCGCCAGCAGCTTGTACGGGATTAGCAATGAAGCTTTCTTT

v_call: TRBV4-1
j_call: TRBJ2-1
clone_size: -
d_call: -
cdr3_aa: CASSLRSRTELYNEQFF
cdr3_nt: TGCGCCAGCAGCCTAAGGTCCCGGACTGAATTATACAATGAGCAGTTCTTC

v_call: TRBV19
j_call: TRBJ2-6
clone_size: -
d_call: -
cdr3_aa: CASSRLTGDPDTGANVLTF
cdr3_nt: TGTGCCAGTAGTAGACTGACAGGCGATCCCGATACTGGGGCCAACGTCCTGACTTTC

v_call: TRBV6-5
j_call: TRBJ1-1
clone_size: -
d_call: -
cdr3_aa: CASSLYGANTEAFF
cdr3_nt: TGTGCCAGCAGTTTATACGGAGCGAACACTGAAGCTTTCTTT

v_call: TRBV11-2
j_call: TRBJ2-3
clone_size: few
d_call: -
cdr3_aa: CASSLAVSGDTQYF
cdr3_nt: TGTGCCAGCAGCTTAGCTGTCTCTGGCGATACGCAGTATTTT

v_call: TRBV6-1
j_call: TRBJ2-5
clone_size: -
d_call: -
cdr3_aa: CASSALAETQYF
cdr3_nt: TGTGCCAGCAGTGCCCTGGCAGAGACCCAGTACTTC

v_call: TRBV28
j_call: TRBJ1-3
clone_size: -
d_call: -
cdr3_aa: CASKNAGLVKNSGNTIYF
cdr3_nt: TGTGCCAGCAAAAACGCAGGGTTAGTAAAGAATTCTGGAAACACCATATATTTT

v_call: TRBV7-9
j_call: TRBJ2-5
clone_size: -
d_call: -
cdr3_aa: CASSLVSGITLRETQYF
cdr3_nt: TGTGCCAGCAGCTTAGTTTCGGGGATTACCCTCCGGGAGACCCAGTACTTC

v_call: TRBV19
j_call: TRBJ1-1
clone_size: -
d_call: -
cdr3_aa: CASSIRQENTEAFF
cdr3_nt: TGTGCCAGTAGTATTAGACAGGAGAACACTGAAGCTTTCTTT

v_call: TRBV9
j_call: TRBJ2-7
clone_size: -
d_call: -
cdr3_aa: CASSEFGSHEQYF
cdr3_nt: TGTGCCAGCAGCGAGTTCGGTTCCCACGAGCAGTACTTC

v_call: TRBV7-9
j_call: TRBJ2-3
clone_size: -
d_call: TRBD2
cdr3_aa: CASLSSGRSDTQYF
cdr3_nt: TGTGCCAGCCTATCTAGCGGGAGGTCAGATACGCAGTATTTT

v_call: TRBV7-3
j_call: TRBJ2-3
clone_size: -
d_call: TRBD1
cdr3_aa: CASSPTGLDTQYF
cdr3_nt: TGTGCCAGCAGCCCGACAGGGTTGGATACGCAGTATTTT

v_call: TRBV6-5
j_call: TRBJ1-2
clone_size: -
d_call: TRBD1
cdr3_aa: CASRPGQNYGYTF
cdr3_nt: TGTGCCAGCAGGCCGGGACAGAACTATGGCTACACCTTC

v_call: TRBV4-1
j_call: TRBJ2-3
clone_size: -
d_call: -
cdr3_aa: CASSPLTGDTQYF
cdr3_nt: TGCGCCAGCAGCCCGCTTACCGGGGATACGCAGTATTTT

v_call: TRBV29-1
j_call: TRBJ1-3
clone_size: -
d_call: TRBD1
cdr3_aa: CSVWTGGNTIYF
cdr3_nt: TGCAGCGTCTGGACAGGGGGCAACACCATATATTTT

v_call: TRBV5-4
j_call: TRBJ2-7
clone_size: -
d_call: -
cdr3_aa: CASSLFRGSYEQYF
cdr3_nt: TGTGCCAGCAGCTTGTTCAGGGGTTCCTACGAGCAGTACTTC

v_call: TRBV5-8
j_call: TRBJ1-5
clone_size: -
d_call: -
cdr3_aa: CASSPRGAGSQPQHF
cdr3_nt: TGTGCCAGCAGCCCACGAGGAGCGGGTAGTCAGCCCCAGCATTTT

v_call: TRBV20-1
j_call: TRBJ2-1
clone_size: -
d_call: -
cdr3_aa: CSAGGLYGQFF
cdr3_nt: TGCAGTGCTGGAGGACTTTACGGGCAGTTCTTC

v_call: TRBV15
j_call: TRBJ1-2
clone_size: -
d_call: TRBD1
cdr3_aa: CATSREVSGGYGYTF
cdr3_nt: TGTGCCACCAGCAGAGAAGTGTCAGGGGGGTATGGCTACACCTTC

v_call: TRBV11-2
j_call: TRBJ1-2
clone_size: once
d_call: TRBD1
cdr3_aa: CASSTGVYYGYTF
cdr3_nt: TGTGCCAGCAGCACAGGGGTTTACTATGGCTACACCTTC

v_call: TRBV10-3
j_call: TRBJ1-2
clone_size: -
d_call: -
cdr3_aa: CATRGGDGYTF
cdr3_nt: TGTGCCACTCGAGGGGGTGATGGCTACACCTTC

v_call: TRBV9
j_call: TRBJ1-5
clone_size: once
d_call: TRBD1
cdr3_aa: CASSADGQGNQPQHF
cdr3_nt: TGTGCCAGCAGCGCCGATGGACAGGGCAATCAGCCCCAGCATTTT

v_call: TRBV5-1
j_call: TRBJ1-5
clone_size: -
d_call: -
cdr3_aa: CASNYNTLFSQPQHF
cdr3_nt: TGCGCCAGCAACTACAACACTTTATTTTCGCAGCCCCAGCATTTT

v_call: TRBV6-6
j_call: TRBJ1-1
clone_size: once
d_call: -
cdr3_aa: CASSYSGVNTEAFF
cdr3_nt: TGTGCCAGCAGTTACTCGGGAGTGAACACTGAAGCTTTCTTT